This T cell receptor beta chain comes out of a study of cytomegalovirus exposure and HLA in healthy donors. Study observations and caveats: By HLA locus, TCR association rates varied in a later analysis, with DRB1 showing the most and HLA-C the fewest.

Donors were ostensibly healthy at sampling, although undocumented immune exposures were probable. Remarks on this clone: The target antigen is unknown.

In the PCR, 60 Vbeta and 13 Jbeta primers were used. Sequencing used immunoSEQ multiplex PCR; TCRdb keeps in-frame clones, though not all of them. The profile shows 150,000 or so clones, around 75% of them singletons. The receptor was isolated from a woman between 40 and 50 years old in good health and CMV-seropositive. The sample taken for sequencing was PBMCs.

CDR3 sequence (DNA): TGTGCCAGCAGTTTAGATCCCCCCGGGACTAGCGGGGGCACAGATACGCAGTATTTT. This sequence encodes CASSLDPPGTSGGTDTQYF. This sequence joins TRBV28 and TRBJ2-3; 13 positions agree with TRBD2. V lost 2 bases, J lost 1 base, and 9 bases stayed unmatched. CDR1 and CDR2 (germline): MDHEN, SYDVKM. The CDR3 consists of 19 residues.